The clone carrying this T cell receptor beta chain appeared a single time. This specimen belongs to a study of CD4+ T cells in melanoma. Clones were read by immunoSEQ multiplex PCR, and TCRdb kept only the in-frame ones, dropping some. Of some 120,000 clones listed, about 92% are singletons. The CDR3 length is 15 residues. CDR1 and CDR2 from the germline V gene are SGHRS and YFSETQ. V dropped 4 bases and J dropped 2 bases, with 14 bases sitting between them. Specimen: peripheral blood. The receptor comes from a human donor with melanoma. This chain links TRBV5-1 with TRBJ2-3, with a tentative D call TRBD2 (5 bases). CDR3 coding DNA: TGCGCCAGCAGCCACAACATGGACTCCACAGATACGCAGTATTTT. Protein sequence: CASSHNMDSTDTQYF.